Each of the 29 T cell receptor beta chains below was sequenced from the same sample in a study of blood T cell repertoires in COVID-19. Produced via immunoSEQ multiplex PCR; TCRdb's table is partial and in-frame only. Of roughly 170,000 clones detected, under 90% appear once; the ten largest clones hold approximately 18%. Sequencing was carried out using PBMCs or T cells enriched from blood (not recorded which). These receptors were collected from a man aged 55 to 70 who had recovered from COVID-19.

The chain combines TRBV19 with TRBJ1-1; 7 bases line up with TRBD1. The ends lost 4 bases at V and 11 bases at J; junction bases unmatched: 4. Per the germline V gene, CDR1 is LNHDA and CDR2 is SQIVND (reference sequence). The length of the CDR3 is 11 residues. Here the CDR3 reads CASSTTGLAFF. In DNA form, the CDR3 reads TGTGCCAGTAGTACGACAGGGTTGGCTTTCTTT.

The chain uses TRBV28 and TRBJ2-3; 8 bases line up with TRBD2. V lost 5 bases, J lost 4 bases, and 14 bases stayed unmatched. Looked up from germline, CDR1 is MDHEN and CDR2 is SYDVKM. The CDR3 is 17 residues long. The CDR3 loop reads CASSTLGAGGWADTQYF. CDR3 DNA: TGTGCCAGCAGTACCCTCGGGGCGGGAGGATGGGCAGATACGCAGTATTTT.

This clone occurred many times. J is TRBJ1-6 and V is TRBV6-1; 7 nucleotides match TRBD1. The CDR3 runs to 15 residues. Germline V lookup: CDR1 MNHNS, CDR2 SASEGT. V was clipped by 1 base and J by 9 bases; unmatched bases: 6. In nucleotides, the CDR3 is TGTGCCAGCAGTGAAGGGGACAGCGGCGTTTCACCCCTCCACTTT. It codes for CASSEGDSGVSPLHF.

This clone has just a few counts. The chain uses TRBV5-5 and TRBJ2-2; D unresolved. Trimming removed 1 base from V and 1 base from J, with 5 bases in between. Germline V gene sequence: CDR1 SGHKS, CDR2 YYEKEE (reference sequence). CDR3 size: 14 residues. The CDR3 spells CASSLRVNTGELFF. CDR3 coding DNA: TGTGCCAGCAGCTTGCGGGTGAACACCGGGGAGCTGTTTTTT.

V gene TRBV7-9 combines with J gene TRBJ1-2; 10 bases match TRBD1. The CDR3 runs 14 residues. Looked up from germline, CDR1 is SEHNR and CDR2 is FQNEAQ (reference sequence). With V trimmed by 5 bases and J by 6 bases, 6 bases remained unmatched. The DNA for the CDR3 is TGTGCCAGCAGCCAGGACAGGGGGAGGGATGGCTACACCTTC. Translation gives CASSQDRGRDGYTF.

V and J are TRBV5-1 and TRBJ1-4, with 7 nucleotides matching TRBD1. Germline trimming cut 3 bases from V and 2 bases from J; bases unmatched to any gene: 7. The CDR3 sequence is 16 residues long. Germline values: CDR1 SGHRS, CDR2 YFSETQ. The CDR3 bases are TGCGCCAGCAGCTCAGACACCAGGGGGACTAATGAAAAACTGTTTTTT. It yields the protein CASSSDTRGTNEKLFF.

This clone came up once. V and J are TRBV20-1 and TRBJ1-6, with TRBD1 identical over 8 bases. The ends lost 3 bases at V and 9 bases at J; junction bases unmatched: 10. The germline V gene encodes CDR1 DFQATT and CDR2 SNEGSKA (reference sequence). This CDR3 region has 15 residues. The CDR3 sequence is CSASNEGQGSSPLHF. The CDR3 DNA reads TGCAGTGCTAGTAATGAAGGACAGGGTTCTTCACCCCTCCACTTT.

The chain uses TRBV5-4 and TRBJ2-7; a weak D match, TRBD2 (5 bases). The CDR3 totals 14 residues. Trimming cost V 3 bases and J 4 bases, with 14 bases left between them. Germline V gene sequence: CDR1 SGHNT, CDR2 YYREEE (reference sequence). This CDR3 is CASSSSKGVYEQYF. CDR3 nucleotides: TGTGCCAGCAGCTCCTCTAAGGGAGTGTACGAGCAGTACTTC.

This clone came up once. For the CDR3, the DNA is TGTGCCAGCGGGCCGGGACACTTTACTAACTATGGCTACACCTTC. Translating it yields CASGPGHFTNYGYTF. The rearrangement links TRBV6-5 to TRBJ1-2, with D possibly TRBD1 on 6 matching bases. V gave up 8 bases and J gave up 0 bases, with 16 bases separating them. The CDR3 sequence is 15 residues long. CDR1 and CDR2 from the germline V gene are MNHEY and SVGAGI.

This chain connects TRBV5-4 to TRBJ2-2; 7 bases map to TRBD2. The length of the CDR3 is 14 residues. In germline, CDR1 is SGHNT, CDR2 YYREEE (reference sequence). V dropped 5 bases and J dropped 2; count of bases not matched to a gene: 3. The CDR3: CASSRTRNTGELFF. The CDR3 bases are TGTGCCAGCAGTCGGACTAGAAACACCGGGGAGCTGTTTTTT.

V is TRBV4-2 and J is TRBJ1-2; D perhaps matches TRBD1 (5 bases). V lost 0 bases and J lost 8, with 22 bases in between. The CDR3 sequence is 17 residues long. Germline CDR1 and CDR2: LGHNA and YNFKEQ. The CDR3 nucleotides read TGTGCCAGCAGCCAAGATGGAGACAGAAACCCCTATGGAGGCTACACCTTC. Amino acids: CASSQDGDRNPYGGYTF.

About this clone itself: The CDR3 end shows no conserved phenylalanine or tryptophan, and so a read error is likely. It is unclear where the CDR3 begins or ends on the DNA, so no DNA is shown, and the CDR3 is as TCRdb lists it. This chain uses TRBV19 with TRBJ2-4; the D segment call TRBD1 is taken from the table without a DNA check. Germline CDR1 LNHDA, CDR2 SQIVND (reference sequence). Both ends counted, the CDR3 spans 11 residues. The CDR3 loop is CASSGRDTTTI.

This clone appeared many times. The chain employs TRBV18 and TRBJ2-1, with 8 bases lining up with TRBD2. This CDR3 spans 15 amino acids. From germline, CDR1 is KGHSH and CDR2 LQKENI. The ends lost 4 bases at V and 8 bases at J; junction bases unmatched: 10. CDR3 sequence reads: CASSLGTSGSDEQFF. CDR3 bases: TGTGCCAGCTCACTCGGGACTAGTGGTTCGGATGAGCAGTTCTTC.

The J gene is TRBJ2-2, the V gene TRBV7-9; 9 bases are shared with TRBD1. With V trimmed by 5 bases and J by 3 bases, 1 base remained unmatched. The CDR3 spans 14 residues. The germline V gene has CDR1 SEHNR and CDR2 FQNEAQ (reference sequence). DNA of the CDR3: TGTGCCAGCAGCCGGGACAGGGACACCGGGGAGCTGTTTTTT. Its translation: CASSRDRDTGELFF.

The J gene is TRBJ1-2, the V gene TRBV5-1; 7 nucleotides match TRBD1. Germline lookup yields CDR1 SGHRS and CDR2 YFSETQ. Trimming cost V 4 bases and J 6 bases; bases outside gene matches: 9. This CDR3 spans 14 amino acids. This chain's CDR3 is CASSRDRDSHGYTF. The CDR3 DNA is TGCGCCAGCAGCAGAGACCGGGACAGCCATGGCTACACCTTC.

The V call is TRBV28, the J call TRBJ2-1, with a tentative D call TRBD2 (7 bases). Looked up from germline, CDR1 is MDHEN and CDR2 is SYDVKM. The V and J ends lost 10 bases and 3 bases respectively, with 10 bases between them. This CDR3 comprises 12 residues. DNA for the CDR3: TGTGCCATAGGGGGGGGCTACAATGAGCAGTTCTTC. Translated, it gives CAIGGGYNEQFF.

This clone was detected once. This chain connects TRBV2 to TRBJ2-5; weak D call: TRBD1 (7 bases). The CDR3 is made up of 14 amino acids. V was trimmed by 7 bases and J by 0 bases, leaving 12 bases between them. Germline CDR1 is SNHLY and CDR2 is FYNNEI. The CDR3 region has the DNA TGTGCCAGCAAGGGGGGACAGTACCAAGAGACCCAGTACTTC. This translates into CASKGGQYQETQYF.

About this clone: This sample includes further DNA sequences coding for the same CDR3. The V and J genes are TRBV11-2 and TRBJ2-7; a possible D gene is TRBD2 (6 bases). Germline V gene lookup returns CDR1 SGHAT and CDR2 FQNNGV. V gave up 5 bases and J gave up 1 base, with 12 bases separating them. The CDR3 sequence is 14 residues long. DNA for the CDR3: TGTGCCAGCAGCCCTGGTCTAGCGTCCTACGAGCAGTACTTC. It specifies CASSPGLASYEQYF.

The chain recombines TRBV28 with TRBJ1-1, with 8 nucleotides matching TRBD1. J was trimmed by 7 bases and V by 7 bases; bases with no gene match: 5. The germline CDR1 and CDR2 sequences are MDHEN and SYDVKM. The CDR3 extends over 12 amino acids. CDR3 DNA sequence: TGTGCCAGCACAGGGGACAGGTTTGAAGCTTTCTTT. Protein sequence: CASTGDRFEAFF.

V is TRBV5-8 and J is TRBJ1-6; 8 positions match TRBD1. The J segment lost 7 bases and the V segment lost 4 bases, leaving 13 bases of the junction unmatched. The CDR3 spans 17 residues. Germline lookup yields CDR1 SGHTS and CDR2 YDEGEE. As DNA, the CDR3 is TGTGCCAGCAGCATTTCCGGGACAGGATCACGCAATTCACCCCTCCACTTT. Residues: CASSISGTGSRNSPLHF.

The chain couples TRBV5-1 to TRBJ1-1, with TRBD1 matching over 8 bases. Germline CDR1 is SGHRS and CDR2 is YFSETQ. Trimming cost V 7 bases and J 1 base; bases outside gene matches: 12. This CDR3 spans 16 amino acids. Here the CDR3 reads CASPGNTDRGNTEAFF. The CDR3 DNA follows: TGCGCCAGCCCAGGAAATACTGACAGGGGGAACACTGAAGCTTTCTTT.

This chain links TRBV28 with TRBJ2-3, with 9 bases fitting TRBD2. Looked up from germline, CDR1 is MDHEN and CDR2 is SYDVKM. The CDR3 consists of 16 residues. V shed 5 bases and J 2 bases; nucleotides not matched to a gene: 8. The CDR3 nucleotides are TGTGCCAGCAGTGTCAATAGCGGGAGTGACACAGATACGCAGTATTTT. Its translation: CASSVNSGSDTDTQYF.

Written as DNA, the CDR3 is TGTGCCAGCAAACTGGGACAGGTGACCTACGAGCAGTACTTC. Translating it yields CASKLGQVTYEQYF. This chain links TRBV27 with TRBJ2-7, with TRBD1 identical over 8 bases. V lost 7 bases, J lost 2 bases, and 7 bases stayed unmatched. The CDR3 consists of 14 residues. Germline CDR1 is MNHEY and CDR2 is SMNVEV (reference sequence).

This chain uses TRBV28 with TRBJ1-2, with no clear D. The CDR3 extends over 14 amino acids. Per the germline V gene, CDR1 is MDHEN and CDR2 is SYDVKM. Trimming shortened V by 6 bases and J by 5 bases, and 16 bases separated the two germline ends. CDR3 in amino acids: CASSRVGFSYGYTF. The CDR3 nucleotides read TGTGCCAGCAGCCGGGTTGGGTTCTCTTATGGCTACACCTTC.

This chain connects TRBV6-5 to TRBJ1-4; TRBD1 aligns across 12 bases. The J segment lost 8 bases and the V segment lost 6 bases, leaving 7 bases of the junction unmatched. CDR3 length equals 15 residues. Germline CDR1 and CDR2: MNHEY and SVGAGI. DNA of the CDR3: TGTGCCAGCAGCGTAGGGGGGACAGGGGGCGAAAAACTGTTTTTT. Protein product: CASSVGGTGGEKLFF.

CDR3 amino acids: CASIVGNTIYF. CDR3 DNA: TGTGCCAGCATAGTCGGAAACACCATATATTTT. V and J are TRBV6-5 and TRBJ1-3; D gene unclear. V dropped 7 bases and J dropped 4 bases, with 5 bases sitting between them. In germline, CDR1 is MNHEY, CDR2 SVGAGI. The CDR3 runs 11 residues.

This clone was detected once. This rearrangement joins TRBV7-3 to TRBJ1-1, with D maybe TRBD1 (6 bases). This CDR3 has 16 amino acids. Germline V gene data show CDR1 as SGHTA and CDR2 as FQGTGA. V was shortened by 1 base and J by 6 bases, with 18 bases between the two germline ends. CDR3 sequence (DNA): TGTGCCAGCAGCTTAAACCTGGCAGGGGTAGGCGCTGAAGCTTTCTTT. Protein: CASSLNLAGVGAEAFF.

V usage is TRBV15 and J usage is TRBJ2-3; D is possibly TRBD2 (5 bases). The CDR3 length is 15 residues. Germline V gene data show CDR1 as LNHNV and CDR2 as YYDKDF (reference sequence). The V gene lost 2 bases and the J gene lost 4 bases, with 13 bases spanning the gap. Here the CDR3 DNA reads TGTGCCACCAGCAGACGTGCGGGTGTGGCAGATACGCAGTATTTT. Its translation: CATSRRAGVADTQYF. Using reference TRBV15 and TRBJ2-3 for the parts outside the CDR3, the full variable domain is DAMVIQNPRYQVTQFGKPVTLSCSQTLNHNVMYWYQQKSSQAPKLLFHYYDKDFNNEADTPDNFQSRRPNTSFCFLDIRSPGLGDTAMYLCATSRRAGVADTQYFGPGTRLTVL.

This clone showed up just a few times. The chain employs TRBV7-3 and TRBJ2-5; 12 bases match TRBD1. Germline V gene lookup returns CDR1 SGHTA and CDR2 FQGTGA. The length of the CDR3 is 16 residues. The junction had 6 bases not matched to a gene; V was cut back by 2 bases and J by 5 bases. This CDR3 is CASSLSGTGGGETQYF. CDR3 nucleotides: TGTGCCAGCAGCTTATCCGGGACAGGGGGCGGGGAGACCCAGTACTTC. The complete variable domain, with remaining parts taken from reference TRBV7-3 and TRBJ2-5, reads GAGVSQTPSNKVTEKGKYVELRCDPISGHTALYWYRQSLGQGPEFLIYFQGTGAADDSGLPNDRFFAVRPEGSVSTLKIQRTERGDSAVYLCASSLSGTGGGETQYFGPGTRLLVL.